The rows below give T cell receptor beta chains drawn from one sample of a study of blood T cell repertoires in COVID-19. Here immunoSEQ multiplex PCR was the method, and the copy in TCRdb shows in-frame clones only, minus some. This table holds some 320,000 clones, nearly 90% found once. Sequencing used peripheral blood. The receptor set was obtained from a woman in her 30s with COVID-19, enrolled during active disease. Each CDR3 is given with its conserved first and last residue. Each record gives: D gene, J gene, V gene, clone size, CDR3 protein, CDR3 DNA. The D gene is left open where the match is weak. Some rows mark clone size as missing; the rest say once, few, many or name a class of expanded clone.

TRBD2 TRBJ2-2 TRBV25-1 - CANTRLAGEHSTGELFF TGTGCCAACACTAGACTAGCGGGGGAACACAGCACCGGGGAGCTGTTTTTT
- TRBJ2-3 TRBV6-6 - CASSKRPEGDEDTQYF TGTGCCAGCAGTAAACGACCGGAGGGAGATGAAGATACGCAGTATTTT
TRBD1 TRBJ1-2 TRBV29-1 - CSVEGDSYGYTF TGCAGCGTTGAAGGGGACAGCTATGGCTACACCTTC
- TRBJ1-4 TRBV11-2 - CASSLGPGVNEKLFF TGTGCCAGCAGTTTAGGTCCAGGGGTCAATGAAAAACTGTTTTTT
TRBD1 TRBJ2-2 TRBV19 - CASQYYRGTGELFF TGTGCCAGTCAATACTACAGGGGGACCGGGGAGCTGTTTTTT
TRBD2 TRBJ2-2 TRBV29-1 once CSVGSGEVTGELFF TGCAGCGTCGGGAGCGGGGAAGTCACCGGGGAGCTGTTTTTT
- TRBJ1-2 TRBV7-8 - CASSSIRGSIPHGYTF TGTGCCAGCAGCTCAATCAGGGGATCGATCCCGCATGGCTACACCTTC
TRBD1 TRBJ1-4 TRBV4-1 - CASSRYRQGAAEKLFF TGCGCCAGCAGCCGTTACCGGCAGGGGGCAGCTGAAAAACTGTTTTTT
TRBD2 TRBJ2-5 TRBV5-1 - CASSLRTSGGAETQYF TGCGCCAGCAGCTTGAGGACTAGCGGGGGGGCTGAGACCCAGTACTTC
TRBD1 TRBJ1-1 TRBV6-5 - CASSRQGATGTEAFF TGTGCCAGCAGTCGACAGGGGGCAACGGGGACTGAAGCTTTCTTT
TRBD1 TRBJ2-2 TRBV5-5 - CASISRDRVGTGELFF TGTGCCAGCATCTCCCGGGACAGGGTTGGGACCGGGGAGCTGTTTTTT
- TRBJ1-5 TRBV2 - CASSDAQGGDQPQHF TGTGCCAGCAGTGACGCACAGGGTGGTGATCAGCCCCAGCATTTT
- TRBJ2-1 TRBV5-4 - CASSLRYMALQWNEQFF TGTGCCAGCAGCTTGAGGTATATGGCTCTACAGTGGAATGAGCAGTTCTTC
TRBD1 TRBJ2-3 TRBV6-6 - CASSGDRGFTDTQYF TGTGCCAGCAGTGGCGACAGGGGTTTCACAGATACGCAGTATTTT
TRBD1 TRBJ2-7 TRBV28 - CASSLWDRAHEQYF TGTGCCAGCAGTCTATGGGACAGGGCTCACGAGCAGTACTTC
TRBD1 TRBJ1-6 TRBV3-1/TRBV3-2 - CASSPLGGTENSPLHF TGTGCCAGCAGCCCCCTCGGAGGGACAGAGAATTCACCCCTCCACTTT
TRBD1 TRBJ2-7 TRBV10-1 - CASSKGQNYYEQYF TGCGCCAGCAGTAAGGGACAGAATTACTACGAGCAGTACTTC
- TRBJ1-3 TRBV27 - CASSLAGVPGNTIYF TGTGCCAGCAGTTTAGCGGGGGTTCCTGGAAACACCATATATTTT
TRBD2 TRBJ2-5 TRBV24-1 - CATSVPGLLRSQETQYF TGTGCCACCAGCGTCCCGGGACTACTAAGGTCCCAAGAGACCCAGTACTTC
- TRBJ2-7 TRBV7-9 - CASSSGLVNEQYF TGTGCCAGCAGCTCCGGTCTTGTCAACGAGCAGTACTTC
- TRBJ2-7 TRBV3-1/TRBV3-2 - CASSLGLLGNSYEQYF TGTGCCAGCAGCCTGGGTCTGTTGGGCAACTCCTACGAGCAGTACTTC
TRBD2 TRBJ2-3 TRBV5-1 - CASSFIAGSTDTQYF TGCGCCAGCAGCTTTATAGCGGGGAGCACAGATACGCAGTATTTT
- TRBJ1-4 TRBV5-5 - CASSRTVSTNEKLFF TGTGCCAGCAGCCGGACAGTTTCAACTAATGAAAAACTGTTTTTT
TRBD1 TRBJ1-4 TRBV11-2 - CASSLGTGVGEKLFF TGTGCCAGCAGCTTAGGGACAGGGGTGGGAGAAAAACTGTTTTTT
TRBD2 TRBJ2-7 TRBV5-4 - CASSTRLAGIYEQYF TGTGCCAGCAGCACGAGACTAGCGGGGATCTACGAGCAGTACTTC
- TRBJ1-2 TRBV7-9 few CASSLGSPYGYTF TGTGCCAGCAGCTTGGGCAGTCCCTATGGCTACACCTTC
- TRBJ1-1 TRBV10-2 few CASSLPNTEAFF TGCGCCAGCAGTCTTCCCAACACTGAAGCTTTCTTT
TRBD1 TRBJ1-2 TRBV19 once CASSIGGQGADGYTF TGTGCCAGTAGTATAGGGGGGCAGGGGGCGGATGGCTACACCTTC
TRBD1 TRBJ1-4 TRBV7-9 - CASSLGTGGSTNEKLFF TGTGCCAGCAGCTTAGGAACAGGGGGATCAACTAATGAAAAACTGTTTTTT
- TRBJ1-6 TRBV30 once CAWTPGGPTLHF TGTGCCTGGACTCCGGGGGGGCCCACCCTCCACTTT
- TRBJ1-4 TRBV5-6 - CASSSSDGEVEKLFF TGTGCCAGCAGTTCCTCCGACGGGGAGGTTGAAAAACTGTTTTTT
- TRBJ1-1 TRBV4-1 once CASSPRLPLGAFF TGCGCCAGCAGCCCTCGACTTCCCCTGGGAGCTTTCTTT
- TRBJ2-2 TRBV12-3/TRBV12-4 - CASSPRLTGELFF TGTGCCAGCAGCCCACGACTGACCGGGGAGCTGTTTTTT
TRBD1 TRBJ2-7 TRBV7-9 - CASSPRTGGLHEQYF TGTGCCAGCAGCCCCCGGACAGGGGGACTCCACGAGCAGTACTTC
- TRBJ1-6 TRBV21-1 - CASNAGTGAFRDNSPLHF TGTGCCAGCAACGCCGGGACAGGGGCTTTTCGGGATAATTCACCCCTCCACTTT
TRBD2 TRBJ2-1 TRBV11-2 - CASSWTAGGRYNEQFF TGTGCCAGCAGCTGGACGGCGGGGGGTCGCTACAATGAGCAGTTCTTC
TRBD1 TRBJ2-1 TRBV29-1 - CSVARQGAYNEQFF TGCAGCGTTGCGCGACAGGGGGCCTACAATGAGCAGTTCTTC
- TRBJ1-1 TRBV29-1 once CSVGPGLNTEAFF TGCAGCGTTGGGCCAGGGCTGAACACTGAAGCTTTCTTT
TRBD2 TRBJ2-7 TRBV24-1 - CATSPSASGSYEQYF TGTGCCACCAGTCCATCCGCTAGCGGTTCCTACGAGCAGTACTTC
- TRBJ1-5 TRBV30 - CAWTRGDYSNQPQHF TGTGCCTGGACCCGAGGGGACTATAGCAATCAGCCCCAGCATTTT
- TRBJ2-2 TRBV24-1 once CATSDLNGGYDTGELFF TGTGCCACCAGTGATTTGAACGGGGGATATGACACCGGGGAGCTGTTTTTT
TRBD2 TRBJ2-3 TRBV13 once CASSADSGGPPGTQYF TGTGCCAGCAGCGCAGATAGCGGGGGGCCCCCGGGTACGCAGTATTTT
TRBD1 TRBJ2-1 TRBV7-6 - CASGTGLDEQFF TGTGCCAGCGGGACAGGGTTAGATGAGCAGTTCTTC
TRBD1 TRBJ1-2 TRBV24-1 - CATRNGQDYGYTF TGTGCCACCAGGAACGGACAGGACTATGGCTACACCTTC
TRBD1 TRBJ2-1 TRBV7-2 - CASSSRTGSMDEQFF TGTGCCAGCAGCTCAAGGACAGGGAGTATGGATGAGCAGTTCTTC
TRBD1 TRBJ2-2 TRBV7-9 - CASRRDSPTGELFF TGTGCCAGCAGAAGGGACAGTCCCACCGGGGAGCTGTTTTTT
- TRBJ1-5 TRBV28 - CASSPRLGGVQPQHF TGTGCCAGCAGTCCCCGGCTGGGGGGGGTGCAGCCCCAGCATTTT
- TRBJ1-4 TRBV2 - CASSPMGGEKLFF TGTGCCAGCAGCCCCATGGGGGGGGAAAAACTGTTTTTT
TRBD1 TRBJ1-3 TRBV14 - CASSQLRTGGNTIYF TGTGCCAGCAGCCAACTAAGGACAGGTGGAAACACCATATATTTT
- TRBJ2-5 TRBV3-1/TRBV3-2 - CASSQAGGAGETQYF TGTGCCAGCAGCCAGGCTGGGGGGGCTGGGGAGACCCAGTACTTC
TRBD1 TRBJ1-1 TRBV7-9 - CASSSQGALGAFF TGTGCCAGCAGCTCCCAGGGGGCGCTAGGAGCTTTCTTT
- TRBJ2-7 TRBV5-1 few CASSLAAGYEQYF TGCGCCAGCAGCTTGGCCGCAGGCTACGAGCAGTACTTC
- TRBJ1-4 TRBV6-5 - CASSYSRQGRGKLFF TGTGCCAGCAGTTACTCGAGGCAGGGAAGAGGAAAACTGTTTTTT
TRBD1 TRBJ1-2 TRBV5-1 - CASSTGQVAYGYTF TGCGCCAGCAGCACCGGACAGGTAGCTTATGGCTACACCTTC
- TRBJ1-2 TRBV6-1 - CASSEAHRTPYGYTF TGTGCCAGCAGTGAAGCGCACAGGACACCATATGGCTACACCTTC
TRBD1 TRBJ1-5 TRBV7-2 - CASSPRTGINQPQHF TGTGCCAGCAGCCCCAGGACAGGAATAAATCAGCCCCAGCATTTT
- TRBJ1-6 TRBV7-6 - CASSWGGNSPLHF TGTGCCAGCAGCTGGGGAGGTAATTCACCCCTCCACTTT
- TRBJ2-7 TRBV12-3/TRBV12-4 - CASLRGAGHEQYF TGTGCCAGCCTCCGGGGGGCAGGGCACGAGCAGTACTTC
- TRBJ1-2 TRBV15 - CATSRDTTGYTF TGTGCCACCAGCAGGGACACAACTGGCTACACCTTC
- TRBJ2-7 TRBV28 - CASSLGGADGPYEQYF TGTGCCAGCAGTCTAGGGGGTGCGGACGGGCCCTACGAGCAGTACTTC